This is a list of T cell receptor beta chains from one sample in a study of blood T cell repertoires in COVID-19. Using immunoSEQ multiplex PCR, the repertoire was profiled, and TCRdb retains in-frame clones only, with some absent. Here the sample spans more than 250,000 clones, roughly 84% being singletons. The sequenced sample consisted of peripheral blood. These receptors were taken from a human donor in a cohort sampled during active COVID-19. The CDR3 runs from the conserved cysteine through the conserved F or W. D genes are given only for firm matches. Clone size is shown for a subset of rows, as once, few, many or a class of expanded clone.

CATREGGSTDTQYF,TGTGCCACCCGAGAAGGGGGAAGCACAGATACGCAGTATTTT,-,TRBJ2-3,14,-,TRBV28
CASSPGRGAYEQYF,TGTGCCAGCAGCCCGGGACGGGGGGCCTACGAGCAGTACTTC,-,TRBJ2-7,14,TRBD2,TRBV7-8
CASSLGAGDATDTQYF,TGTGCCAGCAGCTTGGGAGCGGGAGACGCCACAGATACGCAGTATTTT,-,TRBJ2-3,16,TRBD2,TRBV5-8
CASSSGVNTEAFF,TGCGCCAGCAGCTCCGGGGTGAACACTGAAGCTTTCTTT,-,TRBJ1-1,13,-,TRBV5-1
CASSEIRGGQGALGWQYF,TGTGCCAGCAGTGAAATCAGGGGGGGACAGGGGGCCTTAGGTTGGCAGTACTTC,-,TRBJ2-7,18,TRBD1,TRBV6-1
CASSLERESYEQYF,TGTGCCAGCAGTCTTGAGCGGGAGAGTTACGAGCAGTACTTC,-,TRBJ2-7,14,TRBD2,TRBV2
CASSPGDGTREQYF,TGCGCCAGCAGCCCGGGGGACGGAACTAGGGAGCAGTACTTC,few,TRBJ2-7,14,-,TRBV5-1
CASSFGQSLNGYTF,TGCGCCAGCAGTTTCGGACAGAGCCTCAATGGCTACACCTTC,few,TRBJ1-2,14,-,TRBV5-1
CASTLEAGARQPQHF,TGTGCCAGCACCTTGGAGGCGGGGGCCCGGCAGCCCCAGCATTTT,-,TRBJ1-5,15,-,TRBV6-5
CASSFDGVSGNTIYF,TGTGCCAGCAGTTTCGACGGGGTCTCTGGAAACACCATATATTTT,-,TRBJ1-3,15,-,TRBV28
CASSIQGLAGGPAYEQYF,TGTGCCAGCAGCATACAAGGGCTAGCGGGGGGCCCCGCCTACGAGCAGTACTTC,-,TRBJ2-7,18,TRBD2,TRBV7-2